One and the same sample provided the 12 T cell receptor beta chains below, sequenced in a study of STAT5B mutations in CD4+ large granular lymphocyte leukemia. Profiled with immunoSEQ multiplex PCR; TCRdb holds only in-frame clones, not every one. The table lists about 33,000 clones, roughly 76% of them singletons. Sequenced sample: CD4+ T cells from blood buffy coats. All receptors derive from a human donor in good health.

This clone was counted only a few times. This chain links TRBV10-1 with TRBJ2-2, with TRBD2 matching 9 bases. CDR1 WNHNN and CDR2 SYGVQD come from the germline V gene (reference sequence). The CDR3 length is 14 residues. V gave up 6 bases and J gave up 4 bases; unmatched junction bases: 3. For the CDR3, the DNA is TGCGCCAGCAGATCGACTAGCGGCACCGGGGAGCTGTTTTTT. Amino acid sequence: CASRSTSGTGELFF.

The rearrangement uses TRBV6-1 and TRBJ2-3; tentative D call: TRBD2 (5 bases). V was cut by 3 bases and J by 6 bases, with 10 bases left in between. The CDR3 extends over 13 amino acids. CDR1 MNHNS and CDR2 SASEGT come from the germline V gene. Written as DNA, the CDR3 is TGTGCCAGCAGTGACTCCGGGGAGGATACGCAGTATTTT. Translating gives CASSDSGEDTQYF.

The chain has TRBV11-3 and TRBJ2-7, with D possibly TRBD2 on 6 matching bases. CDR3 length: 16 amino acids. The germline V gene encodes CDR1 SGHNT and CDR2 YENEEA. The V gene lost 5 bases and the J gene lost 7 bases, with 24 bases spanning the gap. For the CDR3, the DNA is TGTGCCAGCAGCGTAGGCGGGGTCTCGACAAAAGAAGAGCAGTACTTC. It specifies CASSVGGVSTKEEQYF.

The V call is TRBV28, the J call TRBJ1-3; D unresolved. Trimming pared 3 bases from V and 0 bases from J, leaving 9 bases between. Germline V lookup: CDR1 MDHEN, CDR2 SYDVKM. The CDR3 totals 15 residues. The CDR3 region is CASSLDVNSGNTIYF. CDR3 coding DNA: TGTGCCAGCAGTTTGGACGTCAACTCTGGAAACACCATATATTTT.

The chain joins TRBV7-2 to TRBJ2-7; D is undetermined. The V gene's germline CDR1 is SGHTA and CDR2 FQGNSA. V lost 6 bases and J lost 0, with 9 bases in between. The CDR3 covers 13 residues. CDR3: CASSPPSSYEQYF. The CDR3 region has the DNA TGTGCCAGCAGTCCTCCCAGCTCCTACGAGCAGTACTTC.

As for this clone: Other DNA sequences in this specimen translate into the identical CDR3. The chain carries TRBV28 and TRBJ2-5; a possible D gene is TRBD2 (6 bases). The V and J ends lost 7 bases and 5 bases respectively, with 11 bases between them. This CDR3 comprises 12 residues. From germline, CDR1 is MDHEN and CDR2 SYDVKM. This chain's CDR3 is CASNTGRETQYF. As DNA, the CDR3 is TGTGCCAGCAATACGGGGAGGGAGACCCAGTACTTC.

CDR3 protein: CAKRKKGQHYEQYF. The CDR3 DNA follows: TGTGCAAAGAGAAAAAAGGGACAGCACTACGAGCAGTACTTC. The genes are TRBV12-2 and TRBJ2-7; the table's TRBD1 call for D was not verified on the DNA. TRBV12-2 is given as a pseudogene. This CDR3 is built from 14 residues.

The chain couples TRBV5-4 to TRBJ2-7; D perhaps matches TRBD1 (6 bases). The CDR3 is 15 amino acids. V lost 4 bases to trimming and J lost 2 bases, with 16 bases between them. CDR1 and CDR2 (germline): SGHNT, YYREEE (reference sequence). As DNA, the CDR3 is TGTGCCAGCAGCCCGCACGGGACAATTACCTACGAGCAGTACTTC. Translated: CASSPHGTITYEQYF.

This clone was detected only once. The rearrangement joins TRBV6-7 to TRBJ2-2, with no clear D. TRBV6-7 is an ORF, and what it does is uncertain. Trimming cost V 0 bases and J 7 bases, with 6 bases left between them. The length of the CDR3 is 13 residues. CDR3 DNA sequence: TGTGCCAGCAGTTACTCCTTTAACGGGGAGCTGTTTTTT. Protein product: CASSYSFNGELFF.

This chain uses TRBV28 with TRBJ1-5, with D perhaps matching TRBD1 (6 bases). This CDR3 has 14 residues. Trimming left V 3 bases short and J 8 bases short, with 14 bases between. The germline CDR1 and CDR2 sequences are MDHEN and SYDVKM. Here the CDR3 DNA reads TGTGCCAGCAGTTTCCTGGACAGTAGGAAGCCCCAGCATTTT. It yields the protein CASSFLDSRKPQHF.

This clone was observed a handful of times. This chain links TRBV25-1 with TRBJ1-1; maybe TRBD1 (6 bases). V shed 6 bases and J shed 3 bases, with 20 bases lying between them. Germline assignment: CDR1 MGHDK and CDR2 SYGVNS. The CDR3 is 16 amino acids. This chain's CDR3 is CASRGGSGGRDTEAFF. The CDR3 nucleotides read TGTGCCAGCAGGGGGGGAAGTGGGGGCAGGGACACTGAAGCTTTCTTT.

The chain couples TRBV14 to TRBJ2-3, with 8 bases matching TRBD2. Germline V lookup: CDR1 SGHDN, CDR2 FVKESK. Unmatched junction bases numbered 5, after V lost 3 bases and J lost 0 bases. The CDR3 has 16 amino acids. Written as DNA, the CDR3 is TGTGCCAGCAGCCACCGGACTAGCACTAGCACAGATACGCAGTATTTT. Translation gives CASSHRTSTSTDTQYF.